Listed below are T cell receptor beta chains from one sample, sequenced in a study of cytomegalovirus exposure and HLA in healthy donors. Using immunoSEQ multiplex PCR, the repertoire was profiled, and TCRdb retains in-frame clones only, with some absent. The table records around 230,000 clones, approximately 85% of them present only once. Sequencing was carried out using PBMCs. The receptor set was obtained from a girl aged 2 to 9 in good health and CMV-seronegative. Each CDR3 is given with its conserved first and last residue. D genes are given only for firm matches. Clone size appears in some rows only: once, few, many, or a class for an expanded clone.

J gene	clone size	V gene	D gene	CDR3 length	CDR3 DNA	CDR3 protein
TRBJ2-5	-	TRBV7-2	TRBD2	16	TGTGCCAGCAGCTTAGCTCAGCGGGGGCTCCAGGAGACCCAGTACTTC	CASSLAQRGLQETQYF
TRBJ1-2	-	TRBV1	-	15	TGCACCAGCAGCCGAGGAGACTACTCTAACTATGGCTACACCTTC	CTSSRGDYSNYGYTF
TRBJ1-4	-	TRBV7-9	TRBD1	16	TGTGCCAGCAGCCTGGGACAGGGGGCTGTAAGCGAAAAACTGTTTTTT	CASSLGQGAVSEKLFF
TRBJ2-5	-	TRBV10-1	TRBD1	16	TGCGCCAGCAGTGAGTCTGGGACAGGGGGATCTGAGACCCAGTACTTC	CASSESGTGGSETQYF
TRBJ1-2	-	TRBV30	TRBD1	14	TGTGCCTGGAGTAGGGACAGGGATTTGCGGGGCTACACCTTC	CAWSRDRDLRGYTF
TRBJ2-6	-	TRBV5-4	-	17	TGTGCCAGCAGCTCCGGCCCAACAGACTCTGGGGCCAACGTCCTGACTTTC	CASSSGPTDSGANVLTF
TRBJ2-3	-	TRBV25-1	TRBD2	15	TGTGCCAGCAGGGGACTAGCGGGCCGGAGCGCCACGCAGTATTTT	CASRGLAGRSATQYF
TRBJ2-7	-	TRBV19	TRBD1	14	TGTGCCAGTAGTATCGGGACAGGGCCCTACGAGCAGTACTTC	CASSIGTGPYEQYF
TRBJ2-7	-	TRBV6-5	TRBD2	12	TGTGCCAGCAGTTGGGGGAGGGACGAGCAGTACTTC	CASSWGRDEQYF
TRBJ2-1	-	TRBV4-2	-	15	TGTGCCAGCAGCCAAGAAGGAAAGCGCGACAATGAGCAGTTCTTC	CASSQEGKRDNEQFF
TRBJ2-7	once	TRBV7-2	-	14	TGTGCCAGCAGCTTAGACCCTAAAAGGGGCGAGCAGTACTTC	CASSLDPKRGEQYF
TRBJ1-4	-	TRBV20-1	-	11	TGCAGTGCCAAGAGGGCGGAAAAACTGTTTTTT	CSAKRAEKLFF
TRBJ2-6	-	TRBV5-4	TRBD1	17	TGTGCCAGCAGTGAACGGACAGGGGGAGATGGGGCCAACGTCCTGACTTTC	CASSERTGGDGANVLTF
TRBJ2-2	-	TRBV7-2	-	14	TGTGCCAGCAGCTCAACAGGGGGGGCCGGGGAGCTGTTTTTT	CASSSTGGAGELFF
TRBJ2-1	-	TRBV10-1	TRBD2	14	TGCGCCAGCAGTGTAGCGGGAGCTGGGAATGAGCAGTTCTTC	CASSVAGAGNEQFF
TRBJ2-1	-	TRBV27	-	16	TGTGCCAGCAGTTTGTCGGCGGGCCTTACCTACAATGAGCAGTTCTTC	CASSLSAGLTYNEQFF
TRBJ1-6	once	TRBV5-6	-	16	TGTGCCAGCAGCTTTAGATGGAGCTCCTATAATTCACCCCTCCACTTT	CASSFRWSSYNSPLHF
TRBJ2-7	-	TRBV5-1	TRBD1	17	TGCGCCAGCAGCTTGGCCGGCAACTGGGACAGGGACTACGAGCAGTACTTC	CASSLAGNWDRDYEQYF
TRBJ2-1	-	TRBV27	-	15	TGTGCCAGCAGTTTAACAGGCTGGAGTGTCGATGAGCAGTTCTTC	CASSLTGWSVDEQFF
TRBJ2-7	-	TRBV5-1	TRBD1	13	TGCGCCAGCAGCGTCACAGGGGTCTACGAGCAGTACTTC	CASSVTGVYEQYF
TRBJ1-2	-	TRBV6-5	-	16	TGTGCCAGCAGTTACTCGCCGCCGGGATCGAACTATGGCTACACCTTC	CASSYSPPGSNYGYTF
TRBJ1-1	-	TRBV19	-	16	TGTGCCAGTAGTACCTCTACTGGTTCCCTTAACACTGAAGCTTTCTTT	CASSTSTGSLNTEAFF
TRBJ1-5	-	TRBV18	TRBD1	16	TGTGCCAGCTCACAATCCGGGACAGGGGGCAATCAGCCCCAGCATTTT	CASSQSGTGGNQPQHF
TRBJ1-1	-	TRBV10-2	-	15	TGCGCCAGCAGTGAGTCGAGTAGAGGGAGGACTGAAGCTTTCTTT	CASSESSRGRTEAFF
TRBJ2-2	-	TRBV2	TRBD2	23	TGTGCCAGCAGTTCCGGGACTAGCGGGAGGTTGGGCCACAGTAGGCTGAACACCGGGGAGCTGTTTTTT	CASSSGTSGRLGHSRLNTGELFF
TRBJ2-3	-	TRBV19	-	13	TGTGCCAGTACCCTAGGGGCTCAAGATACGCAGTATTTT	CASTLGAQDTQYF
TRBJ2-7	-	TRBV6-1	-	15	TGTGCCAGCAGTGAAGACCGCTTCGGTTCCTACGAGCAGTACTTC	CASSEDRFGSYEQYF
TRBJ1-2	few	TRBV7-2	-	12	TGTGCCAGCAGCATCACAGGTCCTGGCTACACCTTC	CASSITGPGYTF
TRBJ2-3	-	TRBV6-1	TRBD1	12	TGTGCCATCCAGGGGGCTGGGGATACGCAGTATTTT	CAIQGAGDTQYF
TRBJ1-2	once	TRBV18	TRBD1	16	TGTGCCAGCTCACCCCAGACAGGGGCCTACAACTATGGCTACACCTTC	CASSPQTGAYNYGYTF
TRBJ2-2	-	TRBV7-3	-	14	TGTGCCAGCAGCTTAATGAGGAACACCGGGGAGCTGTTTTTT	CASSLMRNTGELFF
TRBJ1-5	few	TRBV6-1	-	15	TGTGCCAGCAGTGAAGGACCGACGGGGTATCAGCCCCAGCATTTT	CASSEGPTGYQPQHF
TRBJ2-5	once	TRBV7-8	-	14	TGTGCCAGCAGCCCCATTTTAGCAGGGGAGACCCAGTACTTC	CASSPILAGETQYF
TRBJ1-2	-	TRBV2	TRBD1	12	TGTGCCAGTGGAAAGGGGGCAGGTGGCTACACCTTC	CASGKGAGGYTF
TRBJ1-2	-	TRBV4-1	TRBD1	16	TGCGCCAGCAGCCAGCCTAGGGACAGGGCAATCTATGGCTACACCTTC	CASSQPRDRAIYGYTF
TRBJ2-3	-	TRBV15	TRBD2	15	TGTGCCACCAGCAGAGATGGTAGCGGGGCAGATACGCAGTATTTT	CATSRDGSGADTQYF
TRBJ1-1	-	TRBV29-1	-	13	TGCAGCGTTGATCCCCTCCTGAACACTGAAGCTTTCTTT	CSVDPLLNTEAFF
TRBJ2-7	-	TRBV2	TRBD1	18	TGTGCCAGCAGGGGCCGGGACAGGGGAAGAAATTGGGACTACGAGCAGTACTTC	CASRGRDRGRNWDYEQYF
TRBJ2-5	few	TRBV30	TRBD2	15	TGTGCCTCTCAGGGACTACCTTTGGTATCCGAGACCCAGTACTTC	CASQGLPLVSETQYF
TRBJ2-7	-	TRBV5-1	TRBD2	14	TGCGCCAGCGGCCTAGCGGGAGATCCCTACGAGAAGTACTTC	CASGLAGDPYEKYF
TRBJ2-4	few	TRBV19	TRBD1	15	TGTGCCAGCTCGGGACAGGGTTTAGCCAAAAACATTCAGTACTTC	CASSGQGLAKNIQYF
TRBJ2-7	-	TRBV7-6	-	13	TGTGCCAGCAGCTTAAACAGGGACTACGAGCAGTACTTC	CASSLNRDYEQYF
TRBJ1-5	-	TRBV30	-	13	TGTGCCTGGAGTTTGGGCCCGAATCAGCCCCAGCATTTT	CAWSLGPNQPQHF
TRBJ1-6	-	TRBV25-1	TRBD1	16	TGTGCCAGCAGTGAACCTGGGACAGGGAGAAATTCACCCCTCCACTTT	CASSEPGTGRNSPLHF
TRBJ2-1	-	TRBV6-5	TRBD2	15	TGTGCCAGCAGTGGGGGGACTAGCGGCTACAATGAGCAGTTCTTC	CASSGGTSGYNEQFF
TRBJ2-7	-	TRBV13	-	13	TGTGCCAGCAGCCTGAGACACTCCTACGAGCAGTACTTC	CASSLRHSYEQYF
TRBJ2-7	-	TRBV19	-	13	TGTGCCAGTAGTATCGCTAGCTCCTACGAGCAGTACTTC	CASSIASSYEQYF
TRBJ2-1	few	TRBV6-6	TRBD2	14	TGTGCCAGCAGTTTAGAGCGGGGGATCAATGAGCAGTTCTTC	CASSLERGINEQFF